One sample yielded the 5 T cell receptor beta chains listed below, sequenced in a study of cytomegalovirus exposure and HLA in healthy donors. Primers: 60 Vbeta forward and 13 Jbeta reverse. This table comes from immunoSEQ multiplex PCR, and its TCRdb copy is limited to in-frame clones, with some not included. The sample yields about 240,000 clones, about 81% seen once. The sample taken for sequencing was PBMCs. These receptors came from a woman in her sixties or seventies in good health and CMV-seropositive.

This clone was found a few times. This chain connects TRBV5-1 to TRBJ1-1, with TRBD1 as a possible D gene (6 bases). CDR3 length equals 15 residues. The V end was cut by 5 bases, the J end by 1 base, with 15 bases between. Germline lookup yields CDR1 SGHRS and CDR2 YFSETQ. CDR3 DNA sequence: TGCGCCAGCAGGGAACAACAGGGTAGGAACACTGAAGCTTTCTTT. Translated, it gives CASREQQGRNTEAFF.

This clone was observed a single time. This chain joins TRBV2 and TRBJ1-2; TRBD1 matches 8 bases. The V gene's germline CDR1 is SNHLY and CDR2 FYNNEI. The CDR3 contains 12 residues. V lost 10 bases to trimming and J lost 3 bases; unmatched junction nucleotides: 4. CDR3 bases: TGTGCCACCGCAGGGGGCTACTATGGCTACACCTTC. Amino acid sequence: CATAGGYYGYTF.

This chain joins TRBV19 and TRBJ2-6; D perhaps matches TRBD2 (6 bases). The germline gives CDR1 LNHDA, CDR2 SQIVND (reference sequence). Trimming left V 2 bases short and J 0 bases short, with 17 bases between. This CDR3 is 19 amino acids long. CDR3 sequence: CASSISIREALSGANVLTF. The CDR3 region has the DNA TGTGCCAGTAGTATATCAATCAGGGAGGCCCTCTCTGGGGCCAACGTCCTGACTTTC.

This chain connects TRBV14 to TRBJ1-3, with D possibly TRBD1 on 6 matching bases. This CDR3 has 15 residues. Per germline, CDR1 SGHDN and CDR2 FVKESK. V lost 6 bases, J lost 3 bases, and 15 bases lay in between. The CDR3 DNA is TGTGCCAGCAGTCCCCCAGGGGCGTTTGGAAACACCATATATTTT. It is translated as CASSPPGAFGNTIYF.

The chain recombines TRBV5-6 with TRBJ2-3; tentatively, D is TRBD2 (6 bases). Trimming stripped 6 bases from V and 1 base from J, with 9 bases between. Germline loops: CDR1 SGHDT, CDR2 YYEEEE. CDR3 length: 13 amino acids. CDR3 in DNA: TGTGCCAGCACCCCTAGCGGCACAGATACGCAGTATTTT. Its translation: CASTPSGTDTQYF. The variable domain in full, with the rest retrieved from reference TRBV5-6 and TRBJ2-3, is DAGVTQSPTHLIKTRGQQVTLRCSPKSGHDTVSWYQQALGQGPQFIFQYYEEEERQRGNFPDRFSGHQFPNYSSELNVNALLLGDSALYLCASTPSGTDTQYFGPGTRLTVL.